A single T cell receptor beta chain is shown here with its context. Its antigen is unidentified. The ends were cut back, 2 bases at V and 4 bases at J, with 7 bases in the middle. The CDR3 totals 13 residues. The germline V gene encodes CDR1 SGHTS and CDR2 YDEGEE. Measured with immunoSEQ multiplex PCR; TCRdb has only the in-frame clones, and not every one. Found here are 75,000 to 95,000 clones, about 91% of them singletons; the top ten hold 2.3%. This sample is drawn from a study of OX40 agonist ivuxolimab in advanced cancers. In the study overall: Ivuxolimab, an antibody acting as an agonist of OX40 (CD134), was used to treat patients. Dose-escalation patients were diagnosed with hepatocellular carcinoma, melanoma, renal cell cancer or head and neck cancer. Study-wide results and caveats: Antigens targeted by the expanded peripheral T cells were not determined.

The sequence was collected from an adult with an advanced solid tumor such as melanoma, head and neck, liver or kidney cancer. Sequenced material: CD4+ or CD8+ T cells sorted from blood, taken in a trial of the OX40 agonist ivuxolimab. The chain uses TRBV5-8 and TRBJ1-5; no definite D call. CDR3 protein: CASSLRENQPQHF. The CDR3, as DNA: TGTGCCAGCAGCTTAAGGGAGAATCAGCCCCAGCATTTT.